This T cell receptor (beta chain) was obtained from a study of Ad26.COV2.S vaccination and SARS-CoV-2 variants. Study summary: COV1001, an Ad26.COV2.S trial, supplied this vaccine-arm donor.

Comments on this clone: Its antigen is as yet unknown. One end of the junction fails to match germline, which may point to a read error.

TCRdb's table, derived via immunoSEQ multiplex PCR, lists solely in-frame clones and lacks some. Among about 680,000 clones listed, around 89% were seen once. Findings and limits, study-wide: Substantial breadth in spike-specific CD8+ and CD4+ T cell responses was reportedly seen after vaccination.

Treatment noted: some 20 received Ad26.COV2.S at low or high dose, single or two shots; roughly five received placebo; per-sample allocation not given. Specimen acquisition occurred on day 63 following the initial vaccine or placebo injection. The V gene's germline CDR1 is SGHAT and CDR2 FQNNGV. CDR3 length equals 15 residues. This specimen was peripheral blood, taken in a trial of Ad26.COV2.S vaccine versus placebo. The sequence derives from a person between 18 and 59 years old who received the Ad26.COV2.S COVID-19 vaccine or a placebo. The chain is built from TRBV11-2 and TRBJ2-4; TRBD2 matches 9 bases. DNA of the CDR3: TGTGCCAGCAGCCTCGCGGGACTAGCCGAAAACATTCAGTACTTC. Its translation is CASSLAGLAENIQYF.